This T cell receptor (beta chain) was identified in a study of cytomegalovirus exposure and HLA in healthy donors. PCR employed 60 Vbeta and 13 Jbeta primers. Clones were sequenced by immunoSEQ multiplex PCR, and TCRdb holds only the in-frame ones, with some missing. The sample table sets out fewer than 150,000 clones. The length of the CDR3 is 16 residues. Germline loops: CDR1 SEHNR, CDR2 FQNEAQ (reference sequence). Trimming cost V 2 bases and J 5 bases, with 18 bases left between them. The sequence derives from a woman aged 55-69 years in good health and CMV-seronegative. Sequencing was performed on PBMCs. The chain is built from TRBV7-9 and TRBJ2-5, with a weak D call TRBD2 (5 bases). As DNA, the CDR3 is TGTGCCAGCAGCTTACTACGAGTCCTCGGGGAGGAGACCCAGTACTTC. This translates into CASSLLRVLGEETQYF.